The clone carrying this TCR beta chain has a handful of counts. What it binds is unknown. The donors were healthy bone marrow donors. The sample comes from a study of cytomegalovirus exposure and HLA in healthy donors. PCR was performed using 60 Vbeta and 13 Jbeta primers. Sequencing was performed with immunoSEQ multiplex PCR; in TCRdb, only in-frame clones are kept and a portion is missing. The sample has 95,000 to 150,000 clones, roughly four fifths seen once. Study outcomes and limitations: Researchers reported in a later analysis that a missense DCLRE1C variant was tied to TCR beta V- and J-gene trimming. The study designated 150 or so TCR beta chains cytomegalovirus-associated. In a later analysis, TCR association rates varied by HLA locus: DRB1 most, HLA-C fewest.

Specimen: PBMCs. The sequence came from a woman in her twenties or thirties in good health and CMV-seropositive.

CDR3 sequence reads: CASSQKGGGEKLFF. The CDR3 DNA reads as TGTGCCAGCAGTCAGAAGGGGGGGGGTGAAAAACTGTTTTTT. The chain joins TRBV5-4 to TRBJ1-4; the D gene is possibly TRBD1 (6 bases). CDR1 is SGHNT and CDR2 is YYREEE in the germline V gene (reference sequence). Trimming took 5 bases from V and 7 from J, leaving 15 bases between them. The CDR3 has 14 amino acids.